The 28 T cell receptor beta chains given below trace back to one sample, sequenced in a study of T-cell memory formation after mild COVID-19. In TCRdb, the 5' RACE reads were re-called with MiXCR into one record per CDR3 protein. The data show 450,000 to 650,000 distinct CDR3 sequences, roughly 20% seen once. The specimen sequenced was PBMCs or a T cell subset sorted from them (not recorded which). Source of these receptors: an adult woman who had mild COVID-19 (a few samples of this study predate the infection). Cell type and time point are not known.

This clonotype was seen only a few times. The chain carries TRBV20-1 and TRBJ2-1, with 9 bases aligning to TRBD2. Germline V gene sequence: CDR1 DFQATT, CDR2 SNEGSKA (reference sequence). V trimming: 3 bases; J trimming: 7 bases; junction bases outside the gene matches: 10. The CDR3 spans 15 residues. CDR3 sequence (DNA): TGCAGTGCTAGTGGCTTGGGGCGGGAGGGGAATGAGCAGTTCTTC. It is translated as CSASGLGREGNEQFF.

The CDR3 sequence is CASSYSAGTGDSRETQYF. CDR3 DNA sequence: TGTGCCAGCAGTTACTCGGCAGGGACAGGGGATTCAAGAGAGACCCAGTACTTC. The V and J genes are TRBV6-5 and TRBJ2-5; 10 bases align to TRBD1. V dropped 0 bases and J dropped 4; count of bases not matched to a gene: 11. The CDR3 is 18 amino acids. CDR1 is MNHEY, CDR2 SVGAGI, per germline.

This clonotype has a handful of counts. This sequence joins TRBV27 and TRBJ2-1; D is perhaps TRBD1 or TRBD2 (7 bases each). The length of the CDR3 is 15 residues. The V gene's germline CDR1 is MNHEY and CDR2 SMNVEV (reference sequence). The V end was cut by 5 bases, the J end by 3 bases, with 14 bases between. CDR3 DNA sequence: TGTGCCAGCAGTCAAAGCGGGACAGTCTACAATGAGCAGTTCTTC. This codes for CASSQSGTVYNEQFF.

The chain employs TRBV3-1 and TRBJ2-2, with D perhaps TRBD1 (5 bases). V was trimmed by 4 bases and J by 6 bases, leaving 15 bases between them. CDR1 and CDR2 (germline): LGHDT, YNNKEL (reference sequence). The CDR3 extends over 15 amino acids. In DNA, the CDR3 is TGTGCCAGCAGCCCGTCTAAGGGGAAGTCCGGGGAGCTGTTTTTT. Its protein is CASSPSKGKSGELFF. The variable domain in full, completed from reference TRBV3-1 and TRBJ2-2, reads DTAVSQTPKYLVTQMGNDKSIKCEQNLGHDTMYWYKQDSKKFLKIMFSYNNKELIINETVPNRFSPKSPDKAHLNLHINSLELGDSAVYFCASSPSKGKSGELFFGEGSRLTVL.

V usage is TRBV6-5 and J usage is TRBJ1-6, with D perhaps TRBD1 (5 bases). V was cut by 2 bases and J by 7 bases, with 15 bases left in between. The CDR3 length is 16 residues. Germline V gives CDR1 MNHEY, CDR2 SVGAGI. The CDR3 loop reads CASSYQLGRLNSPLHF. The CDR3 nucleotides are TGTGCCAGCAGTTACCAACTGGGACGATTAAATTCACCCCTCCACTTT.

This clonotype came up a few times. The chain couples TRBV7-2 to TRBJ1-5; a possible D gene is TRBD1 (6 bases). The CDR3 runs 14 residues. Trimming left V 4 bases short and J 0 bases short, with 7 bases between. The V gene's germline CDR1 is SGHTA and CDR2 FQGNSA. The CDR3 is CASSSDSSNQPQHF. CDR3 DNA sequence: TGTGCCAGCAGCTCGGACAGTAGCAATCAGCCCCAGCATTTT. Variable domain in full (rest from reference TRBV7-2 and TRBJ1-5): GAGVSQSPSNKVTEKGKDVELRCDPISGHTALYWYRQSLGQGLEFLIYFQGNSAPDKSGLPSDRFSAERTGGSVSTLTIQRTQQEDSAVYLCASSSDSSNQPQHFGDGTRLSIL.

V is TRBV20-1 and J is TRBJ2-7; 8 nucleotides match TRBD1. V trimming: 5 bases; J trimming: 6 bases; junction bases outside the gene matches: 9. CDR1 and CDR2 from the germline V gene are DFQATT and SNEGSKA (reference sequence). The CDR3 has 13 amino acids. Here the CDR3 reads CSADSTGVREQYF. The CDR3 DNA is TGCAGTGCTGACTCGACAGGGGTACGCGAGCAGTACTTC.

V and J are TRBV4-2 and TRBJ2-1, with D tentatively TRBD2 (6 bases). Trimming left V 3 bases short and J 0 bases short, with 12 bases between. Per the germline V gene, CDR1 is LGHNA and CDR2 is YNFKEQ. The CDR3 has 16 residues. The CDR3 is CASSHLSGLSYNEQFF. The CDR3 DNA reads TGTGCCAGCAGCCATCTCTCGGGACTCTCCTACAATGAGCAGTTCTTC.

J is TRBJ2-7 and V is TRBV18, with no clear D. Germline CDR1 KGHSH, CDR2 LQKENI. The CDR3 loop spans 14 amino acids. V lost 2 bases to trimming and J lost 3 bases, with 11 bases between them. The CDR3 nucleotides are TGTGCCAGCTCACCAAGGTCCAGGCTCTACGAGCAGTACTTC. Amino acids: CASSPRSRLYEQYF.

The chain links TRBV12-3 or TRBV12-4 to TRBJ1-1; D is perhaps TRBD1 (6 bases). The V gene lost 6 bases and the J gene lost 1 base, with 15 bases spanning the gap. This CDR3 contains 15 residues. In DNA form, the CDR3 reads TGTGCCAGCAGCTTGGGGGGCACCCCGAACACTGAAGCTTTCTTT. Its translation is CASSLGGTPNTEAFF.

This clonotype was recorded a few times. One junction end does not reproduce the germline sequence, and a read error may be involved. This chain connects TRBV3-1 to TRBJ2-1, with D tentatively TRBD1 (6 bases). This CDR3 has 15 residues. Germline CDR1 and CDR2: LGHDT and YNNKEL (reference sequence). CDR3 protein: CASSHGGSRYGEQFF. The CDR3 DNA sequence: TGTGCTAGCAGCCATGGGGGCTCCCGCTATGGTGAGCAGTTCTTC.

This clonotype was seen more than once but under ten times. The chain couples TRBV7-3 to TRBJ2-2; no clear D. CDR1 and CDR2 from the germline V gene are SGHTA and FQGTGA. V was shortened by 5 bases and J by 4 bases, with 17 bases between the two germline ends. The CDR3 contains 16 residues. As DNA, the CDR3 is TGTGCCAGCAGCCCACAATCGACACCCTCCACCGGGGAGCTGTTTTTT. The encoded protein is CASSPQSTPSTGELFF.

This clonotype was detected a few times. The chain couples TRBV4-1 to TRBJ2-7, with D perhaps matching TRBD2 (6 bases). V shed 1 base and J shed 3 bases, with 19 bases lying between them. The CDR3 runs 17 residues. From germline, CDR1 is MGHRA and CDR2 YSYEKL. Here the CDR3 DNA reads TGCGCCAGCAGCCAAGGGGGGGAGAGTAGCGCATACTACGAGCAGTACTTC. As protein: CASSQGGESSAYYEQYF.

This CDR3 reads CASSQVAGEKLFF. As DNA, the CDR3 is TGTGCCAGCAGCCAAGTTGCGGGGGAAAAACTGTTTTTT. The chain carries TRBV4-2 and TRBJ1-4; no firm D call. The length of the CDR3 is 13 residues. The germline V gene encodes CDR1 LGHNA and CDR2 YNFKEQ. Trimming left V 1 base short and J 8 bases short, with 8 bases between.

This clonotype was observed a handful of times. The chain employs TRBV25-1 and TRBJ2-1, with 15 bases lining up with TRBD2. This CDR3 spans 16 amino acids. CDR1 MGHDK and CDR2 SYGVNS come from the germline V gene. Trimming cost V 4 bases and J 8 bases; bases outside gene matches: 6. CDR3 DNA: TGTGCCAGCAGTGGCGGTCGGACTAGCGGGAGGGATGAGCAGTTCTTC. It yields the protein CASSGGRTSGRDEQFF.

This clonotype was counted only a few times. This chain joins TRBV29-1 and TRBJ1-1; TRBD1 is a possible D gene (5 bases). Trimming pared 3 bases from V and 5 bases from J, leaving 10 bases between. The CDR3 consists of 12 residues. The germline V gene encodes CDR1 SQVTM and CDR2 ANQGSEA. CDR3 DNA: TGCAGCGTTGATCTAGGGGCGACTGAAGCTTTCTTT. Amino acid sequence: CSVDLGATEAFF.

The chain employs TRBV5-6 and TRBJ1-1, with D possibly matching TRBD1 (6 bases). There are 15 residues in the CDR3. The V gene lost 6 bases and the J gene lost 0 bases, with 15 bases spanning the gap. CDR1 SGHDT and CDR2 YYEEEE come from the germline V gene. In DNA form, the CDR3 reads TGTGCCAGCACCGTGGACAGACAATTGAACACTGAAGCTTTCTTT. This codes for CASTVDRQLNTEAFF.

The chain couples TRBV7-9 to TRBJ2-7; a possible D gene is TRBD1 (6 bases). Between the trimmed V and J ends, which lost 5 bases and 9 bases, there was a span of 23 bases. The CDR3 is 15 residues long. Germline V gene sequence: CDR1 SEHNR, CDR2 FQNEAQ (reference sequence). The chain's CDR3 is CASSAGTPAEGWQYF. CDR3 nucleotides: TGTGCCAGCAGCGCTGGGACACCGGCGGAAGGATGGCAGTACTTC.

In its sample, this clonotype was seen a few times. This chain uses TRBV20-1 with TRBJ2-7; no clear D gene. Germline lookup yields CDR1 DFQATT and CDR2 SNEGSKA (reference sequence). The CDR3 totals 11 residues. V gave up 0 bases and J gave up 4 bases, with 4 bases separating them. CDR3 protein: CSARDLYEQYF. CDR3 coding DNA: TGCAGTGCTAGAGATTTGTACGAGCAGTACTTC.

This clonotype was recorded many times. The chain recombines TRBV24-1 with TRBJ2-2; D call uncertain. Germline V gene lookup returns CDR1 KGHDR and CDR2 SFDVKD. Trimming left V 3 bases short and J 4 bases short, with 11 bases between. The length of the CDR3 is 15 residues. For the CDR3, the DNA is TGTGCCACCAGTGATCCTGGGATGAGCACCGGGGAGCTGTTTTTT. Encoded protein: CATSDPGMSTGELFF.

The chain links TRBV12-3 or TRBV12-4 to TRBJ1-2, with D perhaps matching TRBD1 (5 bases). Trimming removed 6 bases from V and 0 bases from J, with 11 bases in between. The CDR3 loop spans 14 amino acids. The chain's CDR3 is CASSTDRANYGYTF. CDR3 DNA: TGTGCCAGCAGCACTGACAGAGCTAACTATGGCTACACCTTC.

This clonotype has more than one count but fewer than ten. The chain combines TRBV9 with TRBJ2-5, with D perhaps TRBD1 (6 bases). The V and J ends lost 0 bases and 2 bases respectively, with 8 bases between them. CDR1 and CDR2 (germline): SGDLS, YYNGEE. The CDR3 is 14 amino acids. The CDR3 DNA follows: TGTGCCAGCAGCGTAGAGGACAGACAAGAGACCCAGTACTTC. Translation gives CASSVEDRQETQYF.

The chain carries TRBV30 and TRBJ2-7, with a tentative D call TRBD2 (7 bases). Germline CDR1 and CDR2: GTSNPN and SVGIG (reference sequence). Trimming shortened V by 1 base and J by 0 bases, and 10 bases separated the two germline ends. This CDR3 has 14 amino acids. The CDR3 sequence is CAWSEGGASYEQYF. CDR3 in DNA: TGTGCCTGGAGTGAGGGGGGGGCCTCCTACGAGCAGTACTTC.

This clonotype was seen only a few times. This chain joins TRBV13 and TRBJ2-7; 7 nucleotides match TRBD1. The J segment lost 2 bases and the V segment lost 5 bases, leaving 6 bases of the junction unmatched. The germline CDR1 and CDR2 sequences are PRHDT and FYEKMQ (reference sequence). The CDR3 length is 14 residues. DNA of the CDR3: TGTGCCAGCAGCCAGACAGGGATTGCCTACGAGCAGTACTTC. Protein sequence: CASSQTGIAYEQYF.

This clonotype was observed a few times. The chain carries TRBV5-1 and TRBJ2-1; TRBD2 agrees at 12 bases. The CDR3 has 19 amino acids. Germline CDR1 and CDR2: SGHRS and YFSETQ. V trimming: 3 bases; J trimming: 0 bases; junction bases outside the gene matches: 10. The CDR3 region has the DNA TGCGCCAGCAGCTCGCCGGTCGGACTAGCGGGGAGCTCCTACAATGAGCAGTTCTTC. It specifies CASSSPVGLAGSSYNEQFF.

This clonotype was recorded a few times. V is TRBV20-1 and J is TRBJ2-1, with no clear D. Trimming removed 3 bases from V and 5 bases from J, with 11 bases in between. Germline values: CDR1 DFQATT, CDR2 SNEGSKA (reference sequence). The CDR3 consists of 13 residues. The CDR3 here is CSASWSRNNEQFF. DNA of the CDR3: TGCAGTGCTAGTTGGTCCAGAAACAATGAGCAGTTCTTC.

This clonotype was seen a handful of times. The V and J genes are TRBV7-3 and TRBJ2-1; TRBD2 matches 9 bases. V dropped 5 bases and J dropped 6; count of bases not matched to a gene: 17. The CDR3 totals 18 residues. Germline V gene data show CDR1 as SGHTA and CDR2 as FQGTGA. CDR3 nucleotides: TGTGCCAGCAGCCCCGGCCTAGCGGGGCCCCGGTGGGGCAATGAGCAGTTCTTC. It specifies CASSPGLAGPRWGNEQFF.

This clonotype has more than one count but fewer than ten. V gene TRBV20-1 combines with J gene TRBJ2-4, with TRBD1 identical over 7 bases. V lost 4 bases, J lost 4 bases, and 4 bases stayed unmatched. CDR1 and CDR2 from the germline V gene are DFQATT and SNEGSKA (reference sequence). The CDR3 spans 13 residues. In DNA, the CDR3 is TGCAGTGCTAAGGGGGCTACTAAAAACATTCAGTACTTC. It specifies CSAKGATKNIQYF.